This TCR beta chain is from a study of OX40 agonist ivuxolimab in advanced cancers. Some clones are missing from TCRdb's copy, which holds only in-frame ones; the method was immunoSEQ multiplex PCR. The sample contains about 81,000 clones, about 80% of which appear only once. CDR3 length equals 16 residues. The sample in question was CD4+ or CD8+ T cells sorted from blood, obtained in a trial of the OX40 agonist ivuxolimab. This clonotype originated in an adult with an advanced solid tumor such as melanoma, head and neck, liver or kidney cancer. The chain joins TRBV21-1 to TRBJ2-7. TRBV21-1 is reported as a pseudogene. The CDR3 DNA follows: TGTGCCAGCAGCAAAGCCAGGGAGAGCAGCTCCTACGAGCAGTACGTC. Its protein product is CASSKARESSSYEQYV.